This T cell receptor (beta chain) was identified in a study of T cell responses to AZD1222 COVID-19 vaccine. Findings of the study overall: The peak T cell response came first, and repertoires were sampled only after it.

The CDR3 extends over 13 amino acids. Germline assignment: CDR1 MNHNY and CDR2 SVGAGI (reference sequence). Between the trimmed V and J ends, which lost 2 bases and 5 bases, there was a span of 7 bases. The protocol was immunoSEQ multiplex PCR, while the TCRdb copy is restricted to in-frame clones and leaves out a portion. The data show about 42,000 clones, approximately 88% seen once. This clone appeared once. The antigen is undetermined. The rearrangement joins TRBV6-6 to TRBJ1-3; no firm D call. The material was peripheral blood, obtained 28 days after the second AZD1222 dose. The clonotype comes from an adult who received the AZD1222 COVID-19 vaccine. CDR3 loop: CASSYPDRNTIYF. CDR3 in DNA: TGTGCCAGCAGTTACCCGGACCGAAACACCATATATTTT.